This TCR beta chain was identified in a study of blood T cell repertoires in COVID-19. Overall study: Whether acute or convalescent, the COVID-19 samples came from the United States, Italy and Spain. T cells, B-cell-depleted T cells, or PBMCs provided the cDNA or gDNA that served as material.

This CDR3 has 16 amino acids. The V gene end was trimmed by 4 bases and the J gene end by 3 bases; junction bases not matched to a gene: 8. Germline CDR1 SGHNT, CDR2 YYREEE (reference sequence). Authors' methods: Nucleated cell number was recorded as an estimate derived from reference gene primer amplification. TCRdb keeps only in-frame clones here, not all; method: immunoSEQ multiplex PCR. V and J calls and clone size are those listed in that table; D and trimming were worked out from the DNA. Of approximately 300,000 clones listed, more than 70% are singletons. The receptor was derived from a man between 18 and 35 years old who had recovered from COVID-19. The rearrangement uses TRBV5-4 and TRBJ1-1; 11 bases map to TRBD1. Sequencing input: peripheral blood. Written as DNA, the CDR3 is TGTGCCAGCAGCGGCGACGGACAGGGGGCTTACACTGAAGCTTTCTTT. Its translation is CASSGDGQGAYTEAFF.